The rows below give T cell receptor beta chains drawn from one sample of a study of technical replicates of blood from a handful of donors. Generated by immunoSEQ multiplex PCR, the TCRdb table keeps only in-frame clones and is missing some. This table has 65,000 to 75,000 clones, 86% appearing once. Material: PBMCs. The receptors come from a human donor in good health. Some clones in this sample may be carry-over from other donors' samples. Both conserved end residues are part of each CDR3. D genes are given only for firm matches. Rows give clone size only sometimes, using once, few, many, or a class for an expanded clone.

V gene	D gene	clone size	J gene	CDR3 DNA	CDR3 protein
TRBV7-9	-	-	TRBJ2-7	TGTGCCAGCAGCACCTCTGCTGGGCGGGACGAGCAGTACTTC	CASSTSAGRDEQYF
TRBV13	TRBD2	-	TRBJ2-3	TGTGCCAGCAGCCCTCCCCTAGCGGGGGCCGGACCAGATACGCAGTATTTT	CASSPPLAGAGPDTQYF
TRBV27	-	-	TRBJ1-4	TGTGCCAGCCATCCGGAGAGGCCCCTTGGGAAACTGTTTTTT	CASHPERPLGKLFF
TRBV29-1	-	-	TRBJ2-7	TGCAGTGTTGTAGGTGACAGCTCCTACGAGCAGTACTTC	CSVVGDSSYEQYF
TRBV5-1	TRBD1	-	TRBJ1-4	TGCGCCAGCAGCTTGGGACAGGGGGCGGGTGAAAAACTGTTTTTT	CASSLGQGAGEKLFF
TRBV13	-	-	TRBJ1-2	TGTGCCAGCAGCTCCTCGCGGGGCGCGGACTATGGCTACACCTTC	CASSSSRGADYGYTF
TRBV5-1	-	-	TRBJ2-1	TGCGCCAGCAGCCCGACACCCGGCTCCTACAATGAGCAGTTCTTC	CASSPTPGSYNEQFF
TRBV6-5	TRBD2	-	TRBJ2-7	TGTGCCAGCAGTTCGGCAGCGGGGGGTCTTTTCTACGAGCAGTACTTC	CASSSAAGGLFYEQYF
TRBV4-1	TRBD2	-	TRBJ2-3	TGCGCCAGCAGCCCAATAGCGGGGAATAAGCCAGATACGCAGTATTTT	CASSPIAGNKPDTQYF
TRBV25-1	-	few	TRBJ1-1	TGTGCCAGCAGTCCGGGGGTGAACACTGAAGCTTTCTTT	CASSPGVNTEAFF
TRBV27	TRBD1	-	TRBJ2-7	TGTGCCAGCTACAAACTACAGGGGAAATCTGACGAGCAGTACTTC	CASYKLQGKSDEQYF
TRBV6-1	-	-	TRBJ1-1	TGTGCCAGCAGTGAAGGTTCGGGGGGAGGGACTGAAGCTTTCTTT	CASSEGSGGGTEAFF
TRBV6-5	TRBD2	-	TRBJ2-1	TGTGCCAGCAGTTACTCCGGGACTAGCGATGAGCAGTTCTTC	CASSYSGTSDEQFF
TRBV18	TRBD2	-	TRBJ2-7	TGTGCCAGCTCGCTAAAGGCTAGCGGTTCTGACCGGAGCTCCTACGAGCAGTACTTC	CASSLKASGSDRSSYEQYF
TRBV6-6	TRBD2	-	TRBJ2-1	TGTGCCAGCAGTTACGCGACTAGCAGGAATGAGCAGTTCTTC	CASSYATSRNEQFF
TRBV6-6	-	-	TRBJ1-2	TGTGCCAGCCACCCGCAGGGAGGTACCTATGGCTACACCTTC	CASHPQGGTYGYTF
TRBV6-1	TRBD1	-	TRBJ2-5	TGTGCCACTGGCGACAGGGCTCCTTCGGAGACCCAGTACTTC	CATGDRAPSETQYF
TRBV7-8	-	-	TRBJ1-1	TGTGCCAGCAGCTTAGTTCGCACAGACACTGAAGCTTTCTTT	CASSLVRTDTEAFF
TRBV5-1	-	-	TRBJ1-1	TGCGCCAGCAGCTTGGGGCAGGGGAGAGCGAACACTGAAGCTTTCTTT	CASSLGQGRANTEAFF
TRBV6-1	-	-	TRBJ1-6	TGTGCCGCCACACAGGGAAATTCACCCCTCCACTTT	CAATQGNSPLHF
TRBV13	TRBD2	-	TRBJ2-5	TGTGCCAGCAGCCGGTGGCGCGGGGGTCGGTCCCAGTACTTC	CASSRWRGGRSQYF
TRBV6-1	-	-	TRBJ2-7	TGTGCCAGCAGGATGACAGAAATCAGCTCCTACGAGCAGTACTTC	CASRMTEISSYEQYF
TRBV5-4	-	-	TRBJ1-6	TGTGCCAGCAGCTTAGGAGGGCTCTATAATTCACCCCTCCACTTT	CASSLGGLYNSPLHF
TRBV11-2	TRBD1	-	TRBJ1-1	TGTGCCAGCAGCTTCGCGGACAGGGGCTCTGAAGCTTTCTTT	CASSFADRGSEAFF
TRBV29-1	TRBD2	once	TRBJ2-5	TGCAGCGTTGAGGCTAGCGGGGAGACCCAGTACTTC	CSVEASGETQYF
TRBV7-9	TRBD2	-	TRBJ2-3	TGTGCCAGCAGCTTAGGTAGCGGGTATACAGATACGCAGTATTTT	CASSLGSGYTDTQYF
TRBV12-5	TRBD1	-	TRBJ1-1	TGTGCTAGTGGTTTGGACGGTAGGGGACAGGCGAACACTGAAGCTTTCTTT	CASGLDGRGQANTEAFF
TRBV7-8	-	-	TRBJ1-1	TGTGCCAGCAGCTTAGACCGACTGGTGAACACTGAAGCTTTCTTT	CASSLDRLVNTEAFF